These T cell receptor beta chains were read from a single sample in a study of T cell repertoires in cytomegalovirus infection. TCRdb itself ran the reads through MiXCR, one entry per CDR3 protein. This sample has around 900,000 distinct CDR3 sequences; around 30% occur once, and the top ten carry more than 12%. These receptors lack a known antigen. Sample: cultured CD8+ T cells from PBMCs, taken from culture after CMV antigen stimulation. The receptors were sampled from a human donor in good health (CMV status not recorded). Some clones in this sample may be carry-over from other donors' samples. Both conserved end residues are part of each CDR3. D genes are given only for firm matches. Clone size appears in some rows only: once, few, many, or a class for an expanded clone.

d_call,j_call,clone_size,v_call,cdr3_aa,cdr3_nt
.,TRBJ2-1,many,TRBV11-3,CASSPRTDNEQFF,TGTGCCAGCAGCCCAAGGACAGACAATGAGCAGTTCTTC
TRBD2,TRBJ2-2,few,TRBV4-1,CASRGGGAGELFF,TGCGCCAGCAGAGGTGGGGGGGCCGGGGAGCTGTTTTTT
TRBD2,TRBJ2-3,.,TRBV6-1,CASNSGTSGGRDTQYF,TGTGCCAGCAATTCTGGGACTAGCGGGGGGCGCGATACGCAGTATTTT
TRBD1,TRBJ1-2,once,TRBV6-6,CASSYGQGRDGYTF,TGTGCCAGCAGTTACGGACAGGGGCGCGATGGCTACACCTTC
.,TRBJ2-1,.,TRBV24-1,CATSDRYEGQFF,TGTGCCACCAGTGACCGGTACGAGGGGCAGTTCTTC
.,TRBJ2-1,.,TRBV6-1,CASSEHPGPYQFF,TGTGCCAGCAGTGAACATCCGGGACCCTACCAGTTCTTC
.,TRBJ1-4,.,TRBV4-1,CASSQDPGRNEKLFF,TGCGCCAGCAGCCAAGATCCGGGGCGGAATGAAAAACTGTTTTTT
TRBD2,TRBJ2-1,.,TRBV6-5,CASILTSGGDEQFF,TGTGCCAGCATTTTGACTAGCGGGGGGGATGAGCAGTTCTTC
.,TRBJ1-5,.,TRBV4-1,CASRINGGQDNQPQHF,TGCGCCAGCAGAATAAACGGGGGGCAGGACAATCAGCCCCAGCATTTT
.,TRBJ1-5,few,TRBV28,CASSFCRGYNQPQHF,TGTGCCAGCAGTTTTTGCCGGGGCTACAATCAGCCCCAGCATTTT
.,TRBJ2-5,.,TRBV7-3,CASSLKGELARGETQYF,TGTGCCAGCAGCTTAAAAGGCGAACTAGCCCGAGGAGAGACCCAGTACTTC
.,TRBJ2-2,.,TRBV7-6,CASSPPATGELFF,TGTGCCAGCAGCCCCCCAGCAACCGGGGAGCTGTTTTTT
TRBD2,TRBJ2-3,few,TRBV27,CASSPQTSGGYTDTQYF,TGTGCCAGCAGTCCCCAAACTAGCGGGGGTTACACAGATACGCAGTATTTT
.,TRBJ1-2,many,TRBV7-2,CASSLDLASGANYGYTF,TGTGCCAGCAGCTTAGATCTTGCGAGTGGAGCTAACTATGGCTACACCTTC
.,TRBJ2-7,.,TRBV12-3/TRBV12-4,CASSVRPDFYEQYF,TGTGCCAGCAGTGTGCGGCCTGATTTCTACGAGCAGTACTTC
.,TRBJ1-1,once,TRBV4-2,CASSQDQDANTEAFF,TGTGCCAGCAGTCAAGATCAGGACGCTAACACTGAAGCTTTCTTT
TRBD1,TRBJ2-1,few,TRBV6-2/TRBV6-3,CASSIRDSQAYNEQFF,TGTGCCAGCAGTATAAGGGACAGCCAAGCCTACAATGAGCAGTTCTTC
.,TRBJ2-3,few,TRBV7-3,CASSSGLIKTDTQYF,TGTGCCAGCAGCTCGGGACTCATCAAAACAGATACGCAGTATTTT
.,TRBJ2-2,.,TRBV4-3,CASSQDGVPFTGELFF,TGCGCCAGCAGCCAAGATGGAGTTCCCTTCACCGGGGAGCTGTTTTTT
.,TRBJ2-1,few,TRBV27,CASSLSWGVEQFF,TGTGCCAGCAGTTTATCTTGGGGCGTCGAGCAGTTCTTC
.,TRBJ1-1,many,TRBV7-6,CASSSRAGGTEAFF,TGTGCCAGCAGCTCCAGAGCGGGGGGCACTGAAGCTTTCTTT
TRBD2,TRBJ2-2,many,TRBV11-1,CASSLPGLAGHTGELFF,TGTGCCAGCAGCCTACCGGGACTAGCGGGGCACACCGGGGAGCTGTTTTTT
.,TRBJ2-2,.,TRBV7-6,CASSPSVPGELFF,TGTGCCAGCAGCCCCAGCGTCCCCGGGGAGCTGTTTTTT
.,TRBJ1-3,.,TRBV20-1,CSARDLTDSGNTIYF,TGCAGTGCTAGAGATTTAACGGACTCTGGAAACACCATATATTTT
.,TRBJ1-1,.,TRBV20-1,CSARVWAGEAFF,TGCAGTGCTAGAGTTTGGGCGGGGGAAGCTTTCTTT
TRBD1,TRBJ1-5,.,TRBV6-1,CASSQSTGGPNQPQHF,TGTGCCAGCAGCCAATCGACAGGGGGCCCGAATCAGCCCCAGCATTTT
TRBD2,TRBJ2-7,.,TRBV5-6,CASRPGLAGAYEQYF,TGTGCCAGCAGACCCGGACTAGCGGGGGCCTACGAGCAGTACTTC
.,TRBJ2-1,.,TRBV7-6,CASSLLRGALTYNEQFF,TGTGCCAGCAGCTTACTGAGGGGGGCCCTAACCTACAATGAGCAGTTCTTC
TRBD1,TRBJ2-5,.,TRBV27,CASSQIMDRQETQYF,TGTGCCAGCAGTCAAATCATGGACAGGCAAGAGACCCAGTACTTC
.,TRBJ1-6,.,TRBV6-6,CASSYSRQDSPLHF,TGTGCCAGCAGTTACTCGAGACAGGATTCACCCCTCCACTTT
.,TRBJ1-2,.,TRBV29-1,CSVASRQVNYGYTF,TGCAGCGTTGCTTCCCGACAGGTGAACTATGGCTACACCTTC
.,TRBJ1-1,many,TRBV7-6,CASSPGGGMNTEAFF,TGTGCCAGCAGCCCCGGGGGGGGTATGAACACTGAAGCTTTCTTT
.,TRBJ2-5,.,TRBV6-8,CASSRRDSPWETQYF,TGTGCCAGCAGCCGCCGGGACTCTCCTTGGGAGACCCAGTACTTC
.,TRBJ2-1,few,TRBV12-3/TRBV12-4,CASTVSLGLGFYNEQFF,TGTGCCAGCACCGTTTCTCTAGGCCTAGGCTTCTACAATGAGCAGTTCTTC
TRBD2,TRBJ2-5,many,TRBV7-8,CASSLRGGGTYQETQYF,TGTGCCAGCAGCTTAAGAGGCGGGGGGACATACCAAGAGACCCAGTACTTC
.,TRBJ2-1,few,TRBV7-9,CASSSTGLDEQFF,TGTGCCAGCAGCTCTACAGGGCTAGATGAGCAGTTCTTC
.,TRBJ1-5,few,TRBV27,CASSFGQTAQPQHF,TGTGCCAGCAGTTTCGGACAGACGGCTCAGCCCCAGCATTTT
TRBD1,TRBJ1-1,.,TRBV12-3/TRBV12-4,CASSLGQGEINTEAFF,TGTGCCAGCAGTTTAGGGCAGGGGGAAATTAACACTGAAGCTTTCTTT
.,TRBJ1-2,many,TRBV7-6,CASSLGVQGSYGYTF,TGTGCCAGCAGCTTAGGGGTTCAGGGAAGCTATGGCTACACCTTC